This T cell receptor (beta chain) was sequenced for a study of breast tumors, draining lymph nodes, adjacent tissues. Findings and limits, study-wide: Data fit most tumor T cells coming from lymph node, expanding in tumor. The lymph node origin of tumor T cells was framed as consistent with a hypothesis, not demonstrated.

On this clonotype itself: Its antigen is currently unknown. Just one base apart from a much larger clone, this may be a read error.

Germline V gives CDR1 GTSNPN, CDR2 SVGIG (reference sequence). Trimming at V came to 2 bases and at J to 7 bases, leaving 6 bases not matched to a gene. This CDR3 region has 14 residues. TCRdb used MiXCR to reprocess the multiplex PCR reads, holding one entry per CDR3 protein. The table lists over 150,000 distinct CDR3 sequences, roughly 30% of them singletons. Axillary draining lymph nodes of breast cancer patients supplied the node samples. The sequenced sample was axillary lymph node tissue. This chain uses TRBV30 with TRBJ2-1; the match to TRBD2 covers 9 bases. This clonotype was obtained from a female donor with breast cancer. Some clones in this sample may be carry-over from other donors' samples. The CDR3 DNA sequence: TGTGCCTGGAGTCCCCCGGGACTAGCTAATGAGCAGTTCTTC. Protein product: CAWSPPGLANEQFF.